This TCR beta chain was sequenced during a study of blood T cell repertoires in COVID-19 (dated by TCRdb to about 2020). Background on the whole study: The collaborator samples originated in the United States, Italy and Spain and spanned the acute and convalescent phases of COVID-19. The material from the prospective study consisted of cDNA or gDNA derived from T cells, B-cell-depleted T cells, or PBMCs. The dataset comprised deeply sampled blood TCRbeta repertoires from subjects exposed to, actively infected with, or recovered from COVID-19. The repertoires were released in a freely available public database intended as a resource for research on the immune response to SARS-CoV-2. Samples came from the ongoing ImmuneRACE study (first 160 participants) plus 1,254 subjects from 6 global collaborators. Sample metadata almost always included a de-identified subject ID, COVID-19 status, age in years and sex. Where HLA class I and class II types were available, the types were taken from metadata supplied by the sample provider, not from assay-based typing. Study-wide conclusions, independent of this receptor: The amount of clinical and demographic metadata varied by source and participant and was provided uncurated.

TCRbeta CDR3 regions were amplified from genomic DNA by means of the immunoSEQ Assay, a bias-controlled multiplex PCR. The source study handled its data this way. The number of nucleated cells in each sample was estimated from the amplification of reference gene primers within the assay. To quantify the absolute abundance of each unique TCRbeta CDR3 rearrangement, sequence reads were collapsed and filtered. For each sample, productive Simpson clonality was calculated as the square root of Simpson's diversity index over productive rearrangements. The table was pulled from immuneACCESS by TCRdb, which kept in-frame rearrangements only. Such tables lose some clones; where checked, under half of the loss comes from unresolved V genes, and the rest has no known cause. That table gives V, J and clone size, and the DNA gave D and trimming. Present in this sample are some 120,000 clones, less than 90% of which were seen just once. In total, the top ten clones hold approximately 2.1% of the sample.

The germline V gene encodes CDR1 MGHRA and CDR2 YSYEKL. The junction carries 11 bases between V and J, which are trimmed by 2 bases and 0 bases respectively. The CDR3 runs 17 amino acids, cysteine and phenylalanine included. CDR3 DNA is the only sequence kept; it has 51 bases, read in frame from the first base. Whole blood was collected in K2EDTA tubes by collaborating institutions according to the institutions' own protocols. For TCRbeta analysis, collaborators shipped samples as frozen whole blood, isolated PBMCs, or DNA extracted from either of those sample types. This clone was seen a handful of times. There is no known antigen for this receptor. No base quality values were provided; no much bigger clone lies one nucleotide off.

Sequencing was done on a sample of peripheral blood. The chain was built from TRBV4-1 and TRBJ1-6; no D gene call is confident. The origin of this receptor is a man aged 25-45 years with acute or convalescent COVID-19. The CDR3: CASSQTPRSSYNSPLHF. The DNA is TGCGCCAGCAGCCAAACCCCGAGAAGCTCCTATAATTCACCCCTCCACTTT.